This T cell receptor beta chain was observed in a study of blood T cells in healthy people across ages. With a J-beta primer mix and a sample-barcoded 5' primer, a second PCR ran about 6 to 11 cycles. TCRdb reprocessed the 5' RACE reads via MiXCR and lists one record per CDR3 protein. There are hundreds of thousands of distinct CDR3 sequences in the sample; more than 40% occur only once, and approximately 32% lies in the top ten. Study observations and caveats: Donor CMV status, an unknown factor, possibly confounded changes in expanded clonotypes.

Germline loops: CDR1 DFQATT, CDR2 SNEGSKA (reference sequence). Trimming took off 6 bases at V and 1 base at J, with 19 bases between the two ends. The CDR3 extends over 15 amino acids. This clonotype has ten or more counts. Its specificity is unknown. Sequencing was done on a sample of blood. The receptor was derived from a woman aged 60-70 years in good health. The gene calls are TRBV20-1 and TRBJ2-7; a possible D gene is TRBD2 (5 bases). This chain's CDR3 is CSALKPASGSYEQYF. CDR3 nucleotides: TGCAGTGCCCTGAAACCGGCCTCGGGATCCTACGAGCAGTACTTC.